Following are 21 T cell receptor beta chains from one sample sequenced in a study of somatic mutations in cytotoxic T cells in rheumatoid arthritis. The repertoire was sequenced with immunoSEQ multiplex PCR; TCRdb's copy has only in-frame clones and lacks some. The sample records about 29,000 clones, approximately 86% being singletons. Sequenced input: CD8+ T cells sorted from blood. The receptors come from an adult with rheumatoid arthritis.

V gene TRBV28 combines with J gene TRBJ2-7; D ambiguous. Trimming removed 6 bases at V and 1 base at J, with 16 bases between. The germline V gene has CDR1 MDHEN and CDR2 SYDVKM. This CDR3 comprises 15 residues. CDR3 nucleotide sequence: TGTGCCAGCAGCATTCTTCCGGGTGGATCCTACGAGCAGTACTTC. Translated: CASSILPGGSYEQYF.

The chain joins TRBV30 to TRBJ1-5; possibly TRBD1 for D (5 bases). The germline CDR1 and CDR2 sequences are GTSNPN and SVGIG (reference sequence). The CDR3 contains 15 residues. The ends were cut back, 0 bases at V and 6 bases at J, with 15 bases in the middle. The CDR3 loop reads CAWSVFQGLGQPQHF. In DNA, the CDR3 is TGTGCCTGGAGTGTCTTCCAGGGTCTGGGTCAGCCCCAGCATTTT. The entire variable domain, with the rest obtained from reference TRBV30 and TRBJ1-5, is as follows: SQTIHQWPATLVQPVGSPLSLECTVEGTSNPNLYWYRQAAGRGLQLLFYSVGIGQISSEVPQNLSASRPQDRQFILSSKKLLLSDSGFYLCAWSVFQGLGQPQHFGDGTRLSIL.

This clone qualifies as medium-sized. The rearrangement links TRBV7-2 to TRBJ2-1; 15 bases are shared with TRBD2. CDR1 and CDR2 (germline): SGHTA, FQGNSA. V lost 4 bases and J lost 7; bases outside the gene matches: 2. The CDR3 has 15 amino acids. CDR3 in amino acids: CASSSGLAGGNEQFF. CDR3 DNA: TGTGCCAGCAGCTCGGGACTAGCGGGGGGTAATGAGCAGTTCTTC.

This chain joins TRBV4-3 and TRBJ2-5; D might be TRBD2 (5 bases). The CDR3 contains 14 residues. With 0 bases removed from V and 9 bases from J, the gap between germline ends came to 14 bases. CDR1 LGHNA and CDR2 YSLEER come from the germline V gene. CDR3 in amino acids: CASSQDRGPQAQYF. The CDR3 coding sequence is TGCGCCAGCAGCCAAGATCGGGGTCCTCAGGCCCAGTACTTC.

J is TRBJ1-5 and V is TRBV4-1; a weak D match, TRBD1 (5 bases). Per the germline V gene, CDR1 is MGHRA and CDR2 is YSYEKL. The CDR3 spans 17 residues. The V gene lost 0 bases and the J gene lost 2 bases, with 14 bases spanning the gap. The chain's CDR3 is CASSQEGTHGGNQPQHF. Here the CDR3 DNA reads TGCGCCAGCAGCCAAGAAGGGACTCACGGTGGCAATCAGCCCCAGCATTTT.

This clone was observed a few times. The chain joins TRBV10-1 to TRBJ1-5; 7 positions agree with TRBD1. Germline V gives CDR1 WNHNN, CDR2 SYGVQD (reference sequence). Trimming removed 1 base from V and 4 bases from J; junction bases left unmatched: 4. The CDR3 contains 15 residues. CDR3 sequence (DNA): TGCGCCAGCAGTGAGTTCTTGACAGGGAATCAGCCCCAGCATTTT. Its protein product is CASSEFLTGNQPQHF.

The J gene is TRBJ1-5, the V gene TRBV19; D call uncertain. CDR1 is LNHDA, CDR2 SQIVND, per germline (reference sequence). Trimming left V 8 bases short and J 4 bases short, with 12 bases between. This CDR3 is 13 amino acids long. The CDR3: CASGVPGNQPQHF. CDR3 sequence (DNA): TGTGCCAGTGGCGTCCCGGGTAATCAGCCCCAGCATTTT.

V usage is TRBV15 and J usage is TRBJ1-5, with D unclear. This CDR3 has 15 amino acids. Germline V gene lookup returns CDR1 LNHNV and CDR2 YYDKDF (reference sequence). V lost 3 bases and J lost 0, with 9 bases in between. The CDR3 here is CATSSRYHSNQPQHF. CDR3 nucleotide sequence: TGTGCCACCAGCAGTAGATACCATAGCAATCAGCCCCAGCATTTT.

The rearrangement uses TRBV13 and TRBJ2-7, with D possibly being TRBD1 (5 bases). The CDR3 is 14 residues long. V was shortened by 1 base and J by 2 bases, with 9 bases between the two germline ends. Germline loops: CDR1 PRHDT, CDR2 FYEKMQ (reference sequence). This CDR3 reads CASSLVDRTYEQYF. The CDR3 bases are TGTGCCAGCAGCTTAGTAGACAGAACCTACGAGCAGTACTTC.

J is TRBJ1-2 and V is TRBV9; D call uncertain. V lost 3 bases, J lost 5 bases, and 14 bases lay in between. CDR1 is SGDLS and CDR2 is YYNGEE in the germline V gene. The CDR3 spans 14 residues. The CDR3 reads CASSAGSTLYGYTF. The CDR3, as DNA: TGTGCCAGCAGCGCCGGGTCTACTTTATATGGCTACACCTTC.

This rearrangement joins TRBV10-3 to TRBJ1-5; 7 bases line up with TRBD1. Germline V gene lookup returns CDR1 ENHRY and CDR2 SYGVKD. The CDR3 consists of 15 residues. The trim removed 7 bases at V and 6 bases at J, leaving 12 bases unmatched. As DNA, the CDR3 is TGTGCCATCAAGGCAGGGACAGTTCTTGGTCAGCCCCAGCATTTT. Translating gives CAIKAGTVLGQPQHF.

The rearrangement links TRBV6-5 to TRBJ2-2, with TRBD2 as a possible D gene (5 bases). Between the trimmed V and J ends, which lost 6 bases and 1 base, there was a span of 6 bases. The CDR3 is 13 amino acids. Germline CDR1 and CDR2: MNHEY and SVGAGI. CDR3 in DNA: TGTGCCAGCAGGAGGGAGAACACCGGGGAGCTGTTTTTT. Translating gives CASRRENTGELFF.

The chain carries TRBV7-6 and TRBJ2-7, with 10 bases lining up with TRBD2. Germline CDR1 is SGHVS and CDR2 is FNYEAQ. There are 16 residues in the CDR3. J lost 4 bases, V lost 4 bases, and 10 bases had no gene match. CDR3 coding DNA: TGTGCCAGCAGCTCCACAACAGCGGGAGGGGCGTACGAGCAGTACTTC. It is translated as CASSSTTAGGAYEQYF.

This sequence joins TRBV6-6 and TRBJ1-2, with 7 bases identical to TRBD1. Germline loops: CDR1 MNHNY, CDR2 SVGAGI (reference sequence). Trimming took 6 bases from V and 8 from J; bases not matched to a gene: 6. CDR3 length equals 12 residues. CDR3 amino acids: CASSQTGLGYTF. The CDR3 DNA reads TGTGCCAGCAGCCAGACAGGGCTGGGCTACACCTTC.

The chain joins TRBV6-5 to TRBJ1-3, with no clear D. CDR3 size: 15 residues. V lost 0 bases, J lost 4 bases, and 10 bases lay in between. Germline CDR1 and CDR2: MNHEY and SVGAGI. CDR3 protein: CASSYSNGYGNTIYF. The CDR3 region has the DNA TGTGCCAGCAGTTACTCGAACGGGTACGGAAACACCATATATTTT.

The chain uses TRBV4-1 and TRBJ2-1; 7 bases agree with TRBD2. With 0 bases clipped from V and 3 bases from J, the junction kept 8 bases outside the gene matches. This CDR3 contains 17 residues. Looked up from germline, CDR1 is MGHRA and CDR2 is YSYEKL. The CDR3 bases are TGCGCCAGCAGCCAAGACCGCGCGGGGGTGAACTACAATGAGCAGTTCTTC. This sequence encodes CASSQDRAGVNYNEQFF.

The chain employs TRBV6-1 and TRBJ2-7, with D possibly TRBD1 on 6 matching bases. The CDR3 is made up of 13 amino acids. V was cut by 3 bases and J by 7 bases, with 13 bases left in between. CDR1 MNHNS and CDR2 SASEGT come from the germline V gene. CDR3 nucleotides: TGTGCCAGCAGTGACAGGGGATTCGGGGAGCAGTACTTC. Translating gives CASSDRGFGEQYF.

DNA of the CDR3: TGTGCCAGCAGTGGTCCCTTTGCCCACAGCGGGGAGCTGTTTTTT. This codes for CASSGPFAHSGELFF. V is TRBV2 and J is TRBJ2-2; no firm D call. CDR1 SNHLY and CDR2 FYNNEI come from the germline V gene. This CDR3 is 15 amino acids long. Trimming took off 4 bases at V and 7 bases at J, with 16 bases between the two ends.

The CDR3 spells CASSLSHEQYF. The CDR3 DNA follows: TGTGCCAGCAGCTTAAGCCACGAGCAGTACTTC. J is TRBJ2-5 and V is TRBV11-2; D call uncertain. TRBJ2-7 explains the end of the DNA better; the J call may be wrong. Germline CDR1 reads SGHAT; CDR2 reads FQNNGV. CDR3 size: 11 residues.

The chain has TRBV19 and TRBJ1-2, with 7 bases that match TRBD1. Germline-derived CDR1 and CDR2 are LNHDA and SQIVND (reference sequence). The trim removed 9 bases at V and 1 base at J, leaving 8 bases unmatched. CDR3 length: 14 amino acids. The CDR3 protein is CASRTGSLNYGYTF. The CDR3, as DNA: TGTGCCAGCCGGACAGGTTCACTTAACTATGGCTACACCTTC.

The rearrangement uses TRBV6-6 and TRBJ2-1, with D unclear. The CDR3 is made up of 11 amino acids. V shed 6 bases and J shed 4 bases, with 4 bases lying between them. Germline lookup yields CDR1 MNHNY and CDR2 SVGAGI (reference sequence). The CDR3 sequence is CASRDYNEQFF. Here the CDR3 DNA reads TGTGCCAGCAGAGATTACAATGAGCAGTTCTTC.